Listed here are 17 T cell receptor beta chains from one sample, sequenced in a study of cytomegalovirus exposure and HLA in healthy donors. The PCR ran on 60 Vbeta and 13 Jbeta primers. Measured with immunoSEQ multiplex PCR; TCRdb has only the in-frame clones, and not every one. The table has over 200,000 clones, about 80% seen once. The specimen was PBMCs. These receptors came from a man aged 40-50 years in good health and CMV-seropositive.

The genes are TRBV19 and TRBJ2-1, with D tentatively TRBD2 (7 bases). The V and J ends lost 3 bases and 8 bases respectively, with 11 bases between them. CDR3 length: 13 amino acids. The germline CDR1 and CDR2 sequences are LNHDA and SQIVND (reference sequence). The CDR3 reads CASSIVGGDEQFF. CDR3 in DNA: TGTGCCAGTAGTATCGTAGGGGGGGATGAGCAGTTCTTC.

This chain links TRBV27 with TRBJ2-1; D unclear. This CDR3 contains 14 residues. CDR1 and CDR2 (germline): MNHEY, SMNVEV (reference sequence). V gave up 6 bases and J gave up 4 bases, with 13 bases separating them. This CDR3 reads CASRSVLEYNEQFF. The DNA for the CDR3 is TGTGCCAGCAGGTCTGTGCTAGAATACAATGAGCAGTTCTTC.

Details on this clone: The sample holds other DNA sequences that translate to the same CDR3. This chain links TRBV5-6 with TRBJ2-2, with TRBD1 matching 9 bases. The CDR3 spans 14 residues. From germline, CDR1 is SGHDT and CDR2 YYEEEE. Losses at the gene ends were 5 bases for V and 7 bases for J; bases not matched to a gene: 6. As DNA, the CDR3 is TGTGCCAGCAGAGGGACAGGGTGGAACGGGGAGCTGTTTTTT. It yields the protein CASRGTGWNGELFF.

This clone was picked up a small number of times. The rearrangement uses TRBV14 and TRBJ1-1; D not certain. The V end lost 3 bases, the J end lost 11 bases, and 19 bases lay between the germline ends. CDR3 length equals 14 residues. Germline CDR1 is SGHDN and CDR2 is FVKESK. Written as DNA, the CDR3 is TGTGCCAGCAGCCATACGCGCGCCGGAGAACGGGCTTTCTTT. Its translation: CASSHTRAGERAFF.

The chain has TRBV14 and TRBJ2-3, with D possibly matching TRBD2 (5 bases). Germline CDR1 is SGHDN and CDR2 is FVKESK. The CDR3 is 15 residues long. Trimming pared 4 bases from V and 4 bases from J, leaving 15 bases between. The CDR3 DNA reads TGTGCCAGCAGCCCTACAGCCGGCGGGTCAGATACGCAGTATTTT. Its protein product is CASSPTAGGSDTQYF.

There are a few counts of this clone. V is TRBV5-1 and J is TRBJ2-2, with 9 bases aligning to TRBD1. CDR1 and CDR2 from the germline V gene are SGHRS and YFSETQ. Trimming at V came to 3 bases and at J to 5 bases, leaving 2 bases not matched to a gene. The length of the CDR3 is 14 residues. DNA of the CDR3: TGCGCCAGCAGCTGGGGACAGGGTACCGGGGAGCTGTTTTTT. This sequence encodes CASSWGQGTGELFF.

The sample holds a few counts of this clone. This chain joins TRBV5-4 and TRBJ2-7, with 7 nucleotides matching TRBD2. Germline lookup yields CDR1 SGHNT and CDR2 YYREEE (reference sequence). The CDR3 is made up of 14 amino acids. The V and J ends lost 0 bases and 6 bases, in that order; junction bases with no gene match: 6. The CDR3: CASSLGGGYGEQYV. Here the CDR3 DNA reads TGTGCCAGCAGCTTGGGGGGAGGGTATGGCGAGCAGTACGTC.

The V and J genes are TRBV7-2 and TRBJ1-2; D uncertain. Trimming shortened V by 5 bases and J by 3 bases, and 10 bases separated the two germline ends. The CDR3 is 13 residues long. The V gene's germline CDR1 is SGHTA and CDR2 FQGNSA. The CDR3 here is CASSEERDYGYTF. The CDR3 DNA sequence: TGTGCCAGCAGCGAGGAGAGGGACTATGGCTACACCTTC.

This chain's CDR3 is CASSVPSGPEGTDTQYF. The CDR3 DNA reads as TGTGCCAGCAGTGTCCCCTCCGGGCCGGAGGGCACAGATACGCAGTATTTT. The chain carries TRBV2 and TRBJ2-3; a possible D gene is TRBD2 (5 bases). The CDR3 sequence is 17 residues long. V lost 4 bases, J lost 1 base, and 18 bases lay in between. Germline V gene data show CDR1 as SNHLY and CDR2 as FYNNEI.

The chain is built from TRBV4-2 and TRBJ2-1; 12 nucleotides agree with TRBD2. V gave up 3 bases and J gave up 3 bases; unmatched junction bases: 3. The CDR3 runs to 16 residues. The germline CDR1 and CDR2 sequences are LGHNA and YNFKEQ. The DNA of the CDR3 is TGTGCCAGCAGCCACGCGACTAGCGGGAGCTACAATGAGCAGTTCTTC. It codes for CASSHATSGSYNEQFF.

CDR3 sequence reads: CASSQIALQETQYF. DNA of the CDR3: TGTGCCAGCAGCCAAATAGCACTCCAAGAGACCCAGTACTTC. This chain connects TRBV7-9 to TRBJ2-5; D gene ambiguous. The V gene's germline CDR1 is SEHNR and CDR2 FQNEAQ (reference sequence). The CDR3 spans 14 residues. Trimming pared 5 bases from V and 1 base from J, leaving 11 bases between.

The genes are TRBV5-1 and TRBJ2-7; D is perhaps TRBD2 (6 bases). V shed 5 bases and J shed 5 bases, with 17 bases lying between them. From germline, CDR1 is SGHRS and CDR2 YFSETQ. This CDR3 is 14 amino acids long. DNA for the CDR3: TGCGCCAGCAGTAAAGGGGAGGATTCCGACGAGCAGTACTTC. Translating gives CASSKGEDSDEQYF.

This chain connects TRBV2 to TRBJ1-1; no firm D call. Germline V gene sequence: CDR1 SNHLY, CDR2 FYNNEI. Trimming removed 5 bases at V and 0 bases at J, with 10 bases between. This CDR3 has 14 residues. The CDR3, as DNA: TGTGCCAGCAGTTTCCGAGATCTGAACACTGAAGCTTTCTTT. It translates to CASSFRDLNTEAFF.

The genes are TRBV11-2 and TRBJ2-1; 11 nucleotides align to TRBD2. Germline-derived CDR1 and CDR2 are SGHAT and FQNNGV. The trim removed 4 bases at V and 5 bases at J, leaving 4 bases unmatched. CDR3 length equals 15 residues. CDR3 DNA: TGTGCCAGCAGCTCCCCGGGACTAGCGGACAATGAGCAGTTCTTC. Translated, it gives CASSSPGLADNEQFF.

The chain combines TRBV9 with TRBJ2-7; 7 nucleotides agree with TRBD2. V shed 5 bases, J shed 2 bases, and the junction held 4 bases outside the gene matches. Looked up from germline, CDR1 is SGDLS and CDR2 is YYNGEE. This CDR3 has 13 amino acids. The CDR3 nucleotides are TGTGCCAGCAGTAGGGACTACACCTACGAGCAGTACTTC. It yields the protein CASSRDYTYEQYF.

V usage is TRBV10-1 and J usage is TRBJ2-5, with a tentative D call TRBD2 (6 bases). From germline, CDR1 is WNHNN and CDR2 SYGVQD (reference sequence). V was clipped by 3 bases and J by 5 bases, with 13 bases between them. This CDR3 is 14 amino acids long. This chain's CDR3 is CASSDYRDSETQYF. The CDR3 nucleotides read TGCGCCAGCAGTGACTACCGGGACTCGGAGACCCAGTACTTC.

The CDR3 loop is CASSQDRRQNYGYTF. The CDR3 DNA is TGTGCCAGCAGCCAAGATCGCCGCCAGAACTATGGCTACACCTTC. The chain carries TRBV4-2 and TRBJ1-2; D not certain. V lost 0 bases and J lost 2, with 10 bases in between. The CDR3 sequence is 15 residues long. The germline V gene has CDR1 LGHNA and CDR2 YNFKEQ.